Here is one TCR beta chain with its context. Its antigen is as yet unknown. The sample belongs to a study of cytomegalovirus exposure and HLA in healthy donors. Study-level points and caveats: Overall, approximately 150 TCR beta chains were annotated as cytomegalovirus-associated.

The PCR had 60 Vbeta and 13 Jbeta primers. This table comes from immunoSEQ multiplex PCR, and its TCRdb copy is limited to in-frame clones, with some not included. The data show approximately 160,000 clones, roughly 79% seen once. The sequence came from a male donor in good health and CMV-seropositive. The sample was PBMCs.

As DNA, the CDR3 is TGTGCCTGGGTTAACAGGGGGAATTTCGACTATGGCTACACCTTC. Translating gives CAWVNRGNFDYGYTF. The chain uses TRBV30 and TRBJ1-2, with 8 nucleotides matching TRBD1. The V segment lost 5 bases and the J segment 3 bases; nucleotides outside the gene matches: 11. CDR1 is GTSNPN, CDR2 SVGIG, per germline (reference sequence). The length of the CDR3 is 15 residues.